Included here is one TCR beta chain sequence, with context. The CDR3 contains 14 residues. Germline assignment: CDR1 MNHEY and CDR2 SVGAGI. V gave up 2 bases and J gave up 3 bases, with 11 bases separating them. The sample originates from a study of blood T cell repertoires in COVID-19. Study information: Acute-phase and convalescent COVID-19 samples originated in the United States, Italy and Spain. T cells, B-cell-depleted T cells, or PBMCs provided the cDNA or gDNA that served as material.

In the authors' methods: Reference gene primer amplification yielded estimated nucleated cell counts. Generated by immunoSEQ multiplex PCR, the TCRdb table keeps only in-frame clones and is missing some. V and J calls and clone size follow that table, whereas D and trimming were derived from the DNA. Found here are approximately 300,000 clones, 86% of them singletons; the top ten hold 1.5% to 2%. The sequence was collected from a woman between 45 and 60 years old with acute or convalescent COVID-19. Sequences were obtained from peripheral blood. V gene TRBV6-5 combines with J gene TRBJ2-7, with D perhaps matching TRBD1 (6 bases). CDR3 amino acids: CASSYTGLGYEQYF. CDR3 bases: TGTGCCAGCAGTTACACAGGGCTCGGCTACGAGCAGTACTTC.